This record concerns one T cell receptor beta chain sequence. Relative to the germline gene, one junction end is altered; a read error may explain this. The sample is drawn from a study of CD8+CD57+ T cells in acquired aplastic anemia. Patients selected for sequencing had displayed CD8+CD57+ cell expansion by flow cytometry. For CDR3 and TCR beta VDJ profiling, genomic DNA was the template used. TCRdb called the reads again in MiXCR, with one record for every CDR3 protein. Among fewer than 300,000 distinct CDR3 sequences listed, approximately 79% were seen once. The germline gives CDR1 SGHAT, CDR2 FQDESV (reference sequence). The CDR3 contains 12 residues.

The specimen sequenced was sorted CD4+, CD8+, or CD8+CD57+ T cells (not recorded which) from PBMCs. The V call is TRBV11-1, the J call TRBJ2-5, with D maybe TRBD2 (5 bases). This clonotype originated in a human donor with aplastic anemia. The CDR3 sequence is CAGSLEAEAQYF. CDR3 sequence (DNA): TGTGCCGGCAGCTTAGAGGCGGAGGCCCAGTACTTC. Combining the CDR3 with reference TRBV11-1 and TRBJ2-5 gives the whole variable domain EAEVAQSPRYKITEKSQAVAFWCDPISGHATLYWYRQILGQGPELLVQFQDESVVDDSQLPKDRFSAERLKGVDSTLKIQPAELGDSAMYLCAGSLEAEAQYFGPGTRLLVL.